Following are 27 T cell receptor beta chains from one sample sequenced in a study of shared clonotypes between healthy human individuals. The method was immunoSEQ multiplex PCR; TCRdb's version includes in-frame clones alone and lacks a portion of them. The sample shows about 1.1 million clones, 70% to 85% of them seen only once. The sequencing input was memory CD4+ T cells from PBMCs. The subset denotes: CD45RA-negative fraction. The origin of the receptors is a man between 18 and 29 years old in good health. Some clones in this sample may be carry-over from other donors' samples.

The chain carries TRBV28 and TRBJ1-2, with D perhaps matching TRBD1 (6 bases). Per germline, CDR1 MDHEN and CDR2 SYDVKM. The germline V and J ends were trimmed by 5 bases and 4 bases, with 11 bases remaining between them. The CDR3 loop spans 13 amino acids. For the CDR3, the DNA is TGTGCCAGCAGTCCCCAGGACAGCTATGGCTACACCTTC. Translation gives CASSPQDSYGYTF.

V and J are TRBV7-9 and TRBJ2-7; TRBD2 matches 7 bases. V dropped 2 bases and J dropped 5; count of bases not matched to a gene: 21. The CDR3 is 19 residues long. Germline CDR1 reads SEHNR; CDR2 reads FQNEAQ (reference sequence). CDR3 in DNA: TGTGCCAGCAGCTTAAGGATAGGACTAGGCACTAATACCCTACACGAGCAGTACTTC. It yields the protein CASSLRIGLGTNTLHEQYF.

The chain recombines TRBV19 with TRBJ2-5; 7 nucleotides align to TRBD1. The CDR3 totals 14 residues. The ends lost 5 bases at V and 4 bases at J; junction bases unmatched: 7. Germline CDR1 and CDR2: LNHDA and SQIVND (reference sequence). The CDR3 loop reads CASSSTGRRETQYF. CDR3 sequence (DNA): TGTGCCAGTAGTTCGACAGGGCGGCGAGAGACCCAGTACTTC.

The chain carries TRBV5-1 and TRBJ2-5; the D gene is possibly TRBD2 (6 bases). CDR3 length: 16 residues. CDR1 is SGHRS, CDR2 YFSETQ, per germline. V was cut by 2 bases and J by 5 bases, with 19 bases left in between. CDR3 residues: CASSFLSPGTGETQYF. In DNA form, the CDR3 reads TGCGCCAGCAGCTTCCTCTCTCCAGGGACTGGGGAGACCCAGTACTTC.

The chain combines TRBV7-3 with TRBJ2-2, with D possibly being TRBD2 (6 bases). Looked up from germline, CDR1 is SGHTA and CDR2 is FQGTGA. V was cut by 1 base and J by 4 bases, with 7 bases left in between. CDR3 size: 14 residues. CDR3 DNA sequence: TGTGCCAGCAGCTTAAATAGCGGCACCGGGGAGCTGTTTTTT. Translation: CASSLNSGTGELFF.

Remarks on this clone: With a much larger clone just one base away, this may be a read error. The identical CDR3 is also encoded by other nucleotide sequences in the sample. The chain carries TRBV30 and TRBJ2-7, with 8 positions matching TRBD2. CDR1 is GTSNPN and CDR2 is SVGIG in the germline V gene (reference sequence). After removal of 4 bases from V and 7 bases from J, the junction contained 15 bases not matched to a gene. The CDR3 extends over 15 amino acids. The CDR3 sequence is CAWTPGTRPGSEQYF. For the CDR3, the DNA is TGTGCCTGGACCCCCGGGACTAGGCCCGGCTCGGAGCAGTACTTC.

The chain carries TRBV7-9 and TRBJ2-7, with 7 positions matching TRBD1. V dropped 5 bases and J dropped 6; count of bases not matched to a gene: 4. Germline lookup yields CDR1 SEHNR and CDR2 FQNEAQ (reference sequence). The CDR3 is 12 amino acids. CDR3 loop: CASSRGTAEQYF. CDR3 in DNA: TGTGCCAGCAGCCGAGGGACAGCCGAGCAGTACTTC.

The chain couples TRBV9 to TRBJ2-1; 8 nucleotides agree with TRBD1. The germline V gene encodes CDR1 SGDLS and CDR2 YYNGEE. V lost 6 bases, J lost 3 bases, and 11 bases stayed unmatched. The CDR3 has 16 amino acids. As DNA, the CDR3 is TGTGCCAGCACCCGAACGGGGGACAGGTTCTACAATGAGCAGTTCTTC. This encodes CASTRTGDRFYNEQFF.

The chain is built from TRBV5-1 and TRBJ2-5, with 9 bases fitting TRBD1. The end of the DNA is better explained by TRBJ2-7, so the J call may be wrong. CDR3 size: 16 residues. Germline-derived CDR1 and CDR2 are SGHRS and YFSETQ. CDR3 DNA: TGCGCCAGCAGCTCCGGGGATGGACAGGGGATCTACGAGCAGTACTTC. It translates to CASSSGDGQGIYEQYF.

V usage is TRBV4-2 and J usage is TRBJ2-3, with a tentative D call TRBD1 (5 bases). The V end was cut by 0 bases, the J end by 2 bases, with 9 bases between. The V gene's germline CDR1 is LGHNA and CDR2 YNFKEQ. The CDR3 is 15 residues long. The CDR3 here is CASSQDADNTDTQYF. The DNA for the CDR3 is TGTGCCAGCAGCCAAGATGCGGACAACACAGATACGCAGTATTTT.

CDR3 nucleotides: TGTGCCATCAGTGTGGGTAGCGGGAGGGGCTCCTACAATGAGCAGTTCTTC. This codes for CAISVGSGRGSYNEQFF. The chain has TRBV10-3 and TRBJ2-1; TRBD2 aligns across 11 bases. The CDR3 is 17 residues long. Trimming removed 4 bases from V and 0 bases from J; junction bases left unmatched: 5. Germline V gene lookup returns CDR1 ENHRY and CDR2 SYGVKD.

The gene calls are TRBV7-8 and TRBJ2-5; D possibly matches TRBD1 or TRBD2 (5 bases each). The J call may be wrong; the DNA end is better matched by TRBJ2-7. Germline CDR1 SGHVS, CDR2 FQNEAQ. This CDR3 is built from 15 residues. The CDR3 sequence is CASSLGRAGAAEQYF. The CDR3 DNA reads as TGTGCCAGCAGCCTGGGCAGGGCCGGGGCCGCCGAGCAGTACTTC.

Points on this clone: Other DNA sequences from this sample encode an identical CDR3 as well. The V gene is TRBV5-1, the J gene TRBJ1-3; D possibly corresponds to TRBD1 (6 bases). Germline lookup yields CDR1 SGHRS and CDR2 YFSETQ. This CDR3 contains 15 residues. V dropped 2 bases and J dropped 0 bases, with 9 bases sitting between them. CDR3 DNA: TGCGCCAGCAGCTTACAGGGTAGCTCTGGAAACACCATATATTTT. Protein sequence: CASSLQGSSGNTIYF.

V gene TRBV19 combines with J gene TRBJ1-2; 7 positions match TRBD1. Trimming removed 5 bases from V and 5 bases from J; junction bases left unmatched: 14. This CDR3 has 16 amino acids. Germline assignment: CDR1 LNHDA and CDR2 SQIVND (reference sequence). CDR3 sequence reads: CASSPLYDRALYGYTF. CDR3 sequence (DNA): TGTGCCAGTAGTCCCCTCTACGACAGGGCCCTATATGGCTACACCTTC.

The rearrangement joins TRBV27 to TRBJ2-1, with TRBD2 matching 14 bases. V trimming: 2 bases; J trimming: 6 bases; junction bases outside the gene matches: 9. The CDR3 sequence is 18 residues long. CDR1 and CDR2 (germline): MNHEY, SMNVEV (reference sequence). The CDR3 DNA reads TGTGCCAGCAGTTTAACCCCCGGGACTAGCGGGAGAGTCAATGAGCAGTTCTTC. It codes for CASSLTPGTSGRVNEQFF.

In the case of this clone: The sample holds other DNA sequences that translate to the same CDR3. This chain joins TRBV18 and TRBJ1-2; D remains unclear. Germline V gene lookup returns CDR1 KGHSH and CDR2 LQKENI. The germline V and J ends were trimmed by 0 bases and 8 bases, with 7 bases remaining between them. The CDR3 totals 12 residues. The CDR3 region has the DNA TGTGCCAGCTCACCACCCAGTGGAGGCTACACCTTC. This codes for CASSPPSGGYTF.

This chain connects TRBV19 to TRBJ2-2; D is undetermined. The CDR3 sequence is 15 residues long. V lost 0 bases and J lost 6, with 11 bases in between. CDR1 is LNHDA and CDR2 is SQIVND in the germline V gene (reference sequence). CDR3 residues: CASSIEPPGPGELFF. In DNA, the CDR3 is TGTGCCAGTAGTATAGAACCCCCGGGCCCCGGGGAGCTGTTTTTT.

This chain's CDR3 is CASTLGGNSNQPQHF. The CDR3, as DNA: TGTGCCAGTACCCTAGGGGGGAATAGCAATCAGCCCCAGCATTTT. The chain carries TRBV19 and TRBJ1-5, with D possibly being TRBD1 (6 bases). The CDR3 has 15 residues. CDR1 is LNHDA, CDR2 SQIVND, per germline (reference sequence). Deletions cut 7 bases from V and 0 bases from J, with 13 bases between.

J is TRBJ1-3 and V is TRBV7-8, with 8 nucleotides matching TRBD1. The length of the CDR3 is 14 residues. CDR1 and CDR2 (germline): SGHVS, FQNEAQ. The trim removed 2 bases at V and 7 bases at J, leaving 4 bases unmatched. The CDR3 coding sequence is TGTGCCAGCAGCTTAAGACAGGGGCTGAACACCATATATTTT. Translating it yields CASSLRQGLNTIYF.

The sample holds a few counts of this clone. V gene TRBV7-9 combines with J gene TRBJ2-4; the match to TRBD1 covers 8 bases. The ends lost 1 base at V and 10 bases at J; junction bases unmatched: 12. The germline V gene has CDR1 SEHNR and CDR2 FQNEAQ (reference sequence). The CDR3 is made up of 16 amino acids. CDR3 protein: CASSLVNRGDLGIQYF. The CDR3 bases are TGTGCCAGCAGCTTAGTTAACAGGGGGGATCTAGGGATTCAGTACTTC.

The rearrangement links TRBV10-2 to TRBJ2-7, with 7 bases fitting TRBD2. V trimming: 7 bases; J trimming: 3 bases; junction bases outside the gene matches: 9. The CDR3 runs to 14 residues. CDR1 and CDR2 from the germline V gene are WSHSY and SAAADI. The CDR3 nucleotides are TGCGCCAGCATTCTTCCCGGGACTAACTACGAGCAGTACTTC. It is translated as CASILPGTNYEQYF.

The chain employs TRBV27 and TRBJ2-6; 9 nucleotides align to TRBD1. The CDR3 extends over 17 amino acids. Trimming removed 2 bases from V and 2 bases from J; junction bases left unmatched: 4. Looked up from germline, CDR1 is MNHEY and CDR2 is SMNVEV (reference sequence). Here the CDR3 reads CASSLNRGQAGANVLTF. The CDR3 DNA is TGTGCCAGCAGTTTAAACAGGGGGCAAGCTGGGGCCAACGTCCTGACTTTC.

V is TRBV2 and J is TRBJ2-3; 11 positions match TRBD2. V gave up 6 bases and J gave up 5 bases; unmatched junction bases: 4. CDR1 is SNHLY, CDR2 FYNNEI, per germline. This CDR3 spans 14 amino acids. The DNA for the CDR3 is TGTGCCAGCAGGACCGGGACTAGCGGAGATACGCAGTATTTT. Translating it yields CASRTGTSGDTQYF.

The chain has TRBV28 and TRBJ1-4; a weak D match, TRBD1 (6 bases). Between the trimmed V and J ends, which lost 2 bases and 8 bases, there was a span of 9 bases. From germline, CDR1 is MDHEN and CDR2 SYDVKM. This CDR3 is built from 13 residues. For the CDR3, the DNA is TGTGCCAGCAGTTTAGCAGGGGTCGAAAAACTGTTTTTT. Residues: CASSLAGVEKLFF.

The chain combines TRBV5-1 with TRBJ2-7, with a tentative D call TRBD2 (6 bases). This CDR3 is 16 amino acids long. Per germline, CDR1 SGHRS and CDR2 YFSETQ. The V end lost 5 bases, the J end lost 3 bases, and 21 bases lay between the germline ends. CDR3 coding DNA: TGCGCCAGCAGTTTTGGGGCGCCCGGAGGGAGCTACGAGCAGTACTTC. Its translation: CASSFGAPGGSYEQYF.

The CDR3 is CASSLAGLGNTIYF. The CDR3 DNA follows: TGCGCCAGCAGCTTGGCAGGGTTAGGAAACACCATATATTTT. The V and J genes are TRBV5-1 and TRBJ1-3, with D tentatively TRBD1 (5 bases). The CDR3 is made up of 14 amino acids. The V and J ends lost 0 bases and 4 bases respectively, with 8 bases between them. Per germline, CDR1 SGHRS and CDR2 YFSETQ.

The chain couples TRBV18 to TRBJ1-3; 11 positions match TRBD1. The CDR3 loop spans 16 amino acids. The V and J ends lost 2 bases and 4 bases, in that order; junction bases with no gene match: 4. Germline lookup yields CDR1 KGHSH and CDR2 LQKENI. This CDR3 is CASSPGQGANGNTIYF. The CDR3, as DNA: TGTGCCAGCTCACCAGGACAGGGGGCGAACGGAAACACCATATATTTT. The variable domain in full, with the rest retrieved from reference TRBV18 and TRBJ1-3, is NAGVMQNPRHLVRRRGQEARLRCSPMKGHSHVYWYRQLPEEGLKFMVYLQKENIIDESGMPKERFSAEFPKEGPSILRIQQVVRGDSAAYFCASSPGQGANGNTIYFGEGSWLTVV.